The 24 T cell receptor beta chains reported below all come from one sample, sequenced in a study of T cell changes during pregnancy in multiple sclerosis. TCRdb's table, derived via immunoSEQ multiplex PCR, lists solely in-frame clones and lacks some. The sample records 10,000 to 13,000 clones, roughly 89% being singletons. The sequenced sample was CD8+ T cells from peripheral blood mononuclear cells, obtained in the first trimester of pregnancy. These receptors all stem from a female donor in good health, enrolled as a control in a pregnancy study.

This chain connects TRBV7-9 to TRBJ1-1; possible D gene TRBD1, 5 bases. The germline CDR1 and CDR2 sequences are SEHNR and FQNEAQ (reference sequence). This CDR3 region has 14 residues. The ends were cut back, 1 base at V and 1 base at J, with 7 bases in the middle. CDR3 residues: CASSLGQGNTEAFF. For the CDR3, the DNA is TGTGCCAGCAGCTTAGGGCAGGGGAACACTGAAGCTTTCTTT.

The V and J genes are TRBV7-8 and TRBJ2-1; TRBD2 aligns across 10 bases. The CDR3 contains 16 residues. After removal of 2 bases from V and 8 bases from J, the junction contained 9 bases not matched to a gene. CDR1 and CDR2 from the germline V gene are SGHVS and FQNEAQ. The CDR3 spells CASSLTPERGGHEQFF. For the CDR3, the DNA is TGTGCCAGCAGCTTAACCCCAGAGCGGGGGGGCCATGAGCAGTTCTTC. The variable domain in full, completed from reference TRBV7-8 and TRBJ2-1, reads GAGVSQSPRYKVAKRGQDVALRCDPISGHVSLFWYQQALGQGPEFLTYFQNEAQLDKSGLPSDRFFAERPEGSVSTLKIQRTQQEDSAVYLCASSLTPERGGHEQFFGPGTRLTVL.

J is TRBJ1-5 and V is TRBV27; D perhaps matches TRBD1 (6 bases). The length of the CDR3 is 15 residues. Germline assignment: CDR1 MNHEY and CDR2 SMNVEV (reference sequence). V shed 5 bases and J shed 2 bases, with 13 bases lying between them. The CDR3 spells CASSPRGLGNQPQHF. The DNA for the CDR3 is TGTGCCAGCAGTCCCAGGGGTCTCGGCAATCAGCCCCAGCATTTT.

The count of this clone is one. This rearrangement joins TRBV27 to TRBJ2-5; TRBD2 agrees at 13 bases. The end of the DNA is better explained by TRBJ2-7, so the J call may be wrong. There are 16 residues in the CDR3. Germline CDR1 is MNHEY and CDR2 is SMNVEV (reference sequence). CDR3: CASSAGTSGATYEQYF. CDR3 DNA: TGTGCCAGCAGCGCTGGGACTAGCGGGGCAACTTACGAGCAGTACTTC.

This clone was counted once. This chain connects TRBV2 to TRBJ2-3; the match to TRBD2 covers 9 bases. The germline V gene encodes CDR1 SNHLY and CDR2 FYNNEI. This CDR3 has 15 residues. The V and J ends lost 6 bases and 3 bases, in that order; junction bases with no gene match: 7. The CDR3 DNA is TGTGCCAGCAGCGCGGGACTAGCAAGTACAGATACGCAGTATTTT. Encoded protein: CASSAGLASTDTQYF.

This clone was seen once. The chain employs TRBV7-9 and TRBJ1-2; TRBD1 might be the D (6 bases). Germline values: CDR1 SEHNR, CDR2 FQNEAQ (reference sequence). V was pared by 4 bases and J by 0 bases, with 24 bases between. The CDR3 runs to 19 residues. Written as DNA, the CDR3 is TGTGCCAGCAGCTCGATGAAAGCTGACGGACAGACACCTAACTATGGCTACACCTTC. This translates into CASSSMKADGQTPNYGYTF.

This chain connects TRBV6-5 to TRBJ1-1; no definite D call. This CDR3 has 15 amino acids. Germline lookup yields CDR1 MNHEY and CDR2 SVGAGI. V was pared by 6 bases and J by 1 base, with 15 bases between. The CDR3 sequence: CASSLRGSQNTEAFF. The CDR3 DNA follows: TGTGCCAGCAGCCTCAGAGGGTCACAGAACACTGAAGCTTTCTTT.

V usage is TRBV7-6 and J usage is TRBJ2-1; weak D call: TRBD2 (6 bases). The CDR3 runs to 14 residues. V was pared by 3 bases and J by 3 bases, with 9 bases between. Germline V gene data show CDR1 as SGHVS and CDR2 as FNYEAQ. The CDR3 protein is CASSLEGRYNEQFF. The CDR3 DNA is TGTGCCAGCAGCTTGGAGGGGCGCTACAATGAGCAGTTCTTC.

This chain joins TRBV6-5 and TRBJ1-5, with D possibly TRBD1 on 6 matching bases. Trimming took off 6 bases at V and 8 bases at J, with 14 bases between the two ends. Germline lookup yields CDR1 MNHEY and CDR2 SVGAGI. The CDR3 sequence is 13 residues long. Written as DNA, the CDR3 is TGTGCCAGCAGCTACAGGGAGCATGAGCCCCAGCATTTT. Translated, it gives CASSYREHEPQHF.

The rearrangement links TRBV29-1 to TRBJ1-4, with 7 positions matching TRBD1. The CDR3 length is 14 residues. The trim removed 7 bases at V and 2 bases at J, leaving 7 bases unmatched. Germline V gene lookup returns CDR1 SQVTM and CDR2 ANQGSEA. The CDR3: CSAARGQTNEKLFF. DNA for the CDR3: TGCAGCGCCGCCCGGGGACAGACTAATGAAAAACTGTTTTTT.

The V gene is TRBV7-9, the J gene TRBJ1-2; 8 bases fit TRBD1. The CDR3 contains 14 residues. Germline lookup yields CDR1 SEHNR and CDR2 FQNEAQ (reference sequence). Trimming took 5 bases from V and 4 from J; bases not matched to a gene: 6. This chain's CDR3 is CASSLGQGLYGYTF. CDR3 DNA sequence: TGTGCCAGCAGCCTAGGACAGGGCCTCTATGGCTACACCTTC.

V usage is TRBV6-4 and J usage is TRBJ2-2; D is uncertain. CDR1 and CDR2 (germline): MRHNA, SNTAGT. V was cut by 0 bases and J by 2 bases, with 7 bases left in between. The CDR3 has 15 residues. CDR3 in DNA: TGTGCCAGCAGTGACTCGTTGAGTAACACCGGGGAGCTGTTTTTT. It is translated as CASSDSLSNTGELFF.

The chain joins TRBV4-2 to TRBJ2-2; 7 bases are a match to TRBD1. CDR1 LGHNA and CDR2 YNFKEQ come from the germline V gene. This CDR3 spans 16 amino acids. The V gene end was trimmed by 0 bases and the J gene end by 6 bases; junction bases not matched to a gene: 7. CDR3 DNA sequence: TGTGCCAGCAGCCAAGAGATCCGACAGGGATCCGGGGAGCTGTTTTTT. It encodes CASSQEIRQGSGELFF.

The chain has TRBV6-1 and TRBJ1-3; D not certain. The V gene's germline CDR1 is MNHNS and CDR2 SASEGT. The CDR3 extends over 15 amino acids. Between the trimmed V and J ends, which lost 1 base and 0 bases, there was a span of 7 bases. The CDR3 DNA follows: TGTGCCAGCAGTGAAGGTCGGTACTCTGGAAACACCATATATTTT. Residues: CASSEGRYSGNTIYF.

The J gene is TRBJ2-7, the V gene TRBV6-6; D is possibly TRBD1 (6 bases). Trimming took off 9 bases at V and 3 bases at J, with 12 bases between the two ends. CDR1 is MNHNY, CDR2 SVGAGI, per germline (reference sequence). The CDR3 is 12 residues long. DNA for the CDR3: TGTGCCAGTCAGGGGCCTCTCTACGAGCAGTACTTC. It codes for CASQGPLYEQYF.

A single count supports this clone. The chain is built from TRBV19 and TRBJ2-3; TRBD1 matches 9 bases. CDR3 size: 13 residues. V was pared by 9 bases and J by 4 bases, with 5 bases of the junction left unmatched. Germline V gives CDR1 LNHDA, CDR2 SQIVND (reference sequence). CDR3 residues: CASRTGEADTQYF. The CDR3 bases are TGTGCCAGCCGGACAGGGGAGGCAGATACGCAGTATTTT.

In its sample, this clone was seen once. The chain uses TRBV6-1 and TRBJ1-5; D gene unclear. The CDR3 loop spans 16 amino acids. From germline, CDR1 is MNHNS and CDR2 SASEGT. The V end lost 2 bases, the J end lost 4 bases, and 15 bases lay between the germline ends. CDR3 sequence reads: CASSESWRVVNQPQHF. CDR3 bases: TGTGCCAGCAGTGAATCGTGGAGGGTAGTTAATCAGCCCCAGCATTTT.

CDR3 coding DNA: TGTGCCAGCAGTTTATCGATGCCAGGCTCTGAAGCTTTCTTT. Translation gives CASSLSMPGSEAFF. J is TRBJ1-1 and V is TRBV27; D gene uncertain. The germline gives CDR1 MNHEY, CDR2 SMNVEV (reference sequence). The CDR3 contains 14 residues. V was shortened by 0 bases and J by 6 bases, with 11 bases between the two germline ends.

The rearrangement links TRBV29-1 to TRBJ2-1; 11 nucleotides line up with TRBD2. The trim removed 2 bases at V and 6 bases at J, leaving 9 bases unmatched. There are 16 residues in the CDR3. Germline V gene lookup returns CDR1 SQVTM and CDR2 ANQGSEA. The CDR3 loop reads CSVETSGGVPSNEQFF. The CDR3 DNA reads TGCAGCGTTGAAACTAGCGGGGGCGTACCCTCCAATGAGCAGTTCTTC.

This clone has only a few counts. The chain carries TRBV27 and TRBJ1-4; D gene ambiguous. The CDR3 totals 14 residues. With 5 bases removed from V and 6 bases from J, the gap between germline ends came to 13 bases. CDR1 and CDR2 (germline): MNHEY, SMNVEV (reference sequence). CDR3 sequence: CASSPGGSHEKLFF. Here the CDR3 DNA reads TGTGCCAGCAGTCCGGGAGGGTCTCATGAAAAACTGTTTTTT.

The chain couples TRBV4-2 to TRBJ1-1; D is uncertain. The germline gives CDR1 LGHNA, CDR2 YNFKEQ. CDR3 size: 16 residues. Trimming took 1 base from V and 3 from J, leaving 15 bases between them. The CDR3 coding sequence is TGTGCCAGCAGCCAAGTAGAGGGTACGGGAGACACTGAAGCTTTCTTT. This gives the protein CASSQVEGTGDTEAFF.

The CDR3 nucleotides are TGTGCCAGCAGCTTCGGGACAGGGGGTTACGAGCAGTACTTC. Its protein product is CASSFGTGGYEQYF. The gene calls are TRBV7-8 and TRBJ2-7; 11 nucleotides agree with TRBD1. The V gene's germline CDR1 is SGHVS and CDR2 FQNEAQ. The CDR3 length is 14 residues. With V trimmed by 3 bases and J by 4 bases, 2 bases remained unmatched.

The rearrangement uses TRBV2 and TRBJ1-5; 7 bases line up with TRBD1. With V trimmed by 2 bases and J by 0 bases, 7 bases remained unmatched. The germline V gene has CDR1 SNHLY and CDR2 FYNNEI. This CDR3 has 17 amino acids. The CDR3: CASSEWKGASSNQPQHF. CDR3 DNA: TGTGCCAGCAGTGAATGGAAGGGGGCCTCTAGCAATCAGCCCCAGCATTTT. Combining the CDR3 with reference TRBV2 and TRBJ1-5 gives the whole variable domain EPEVTQTPSHQVTQMGQEVILRCVPISNHLYFYWYRQILGQKVEFLVSFYNNEISEKSEIFDDQFSVERPDGSNFTLKIRSTKLEDSAMYFCASSEWKGASSNQPQHFGDGTRLSIL.

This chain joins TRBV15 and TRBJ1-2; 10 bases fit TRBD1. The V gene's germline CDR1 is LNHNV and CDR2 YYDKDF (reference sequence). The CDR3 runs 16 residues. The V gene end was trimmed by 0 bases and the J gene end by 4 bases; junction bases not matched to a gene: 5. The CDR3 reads CATSRDRGQGPYGYTF. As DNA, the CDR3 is TGTGCCACCAGCAGAGATAGGGGACAGGGGCCCTATGGCTACACCTTC.